Given below is one TCR beta chain in context. Its antigen target is currently unknown. The sample holds no much larger clone one base away, and base qualities are not on file. The donors were healthy, HIV-negative adults who had no recently reported acute infections or vaccinations. All donors were Caucasian adults living in Nashville, Tennessee, USA. CD4+ T cells were enriched by magnetic negative selection, after which naive cells were positively selected on CD45RA and the negative fraction was taken as the memory subset. Blood was obtained by leukapheresis, after which PBMCs were separated by Ficoll-Histopaque density gradient centrifugation and cryopreserved in liquid nitrogen vapor phase. Analytical flow cytometry was used to check the purity and quantity of each magnetically sorted T cell population. Genomic DNA was isolated from each sorted fraction and quantified by UV absorbance on a Nanodrop 2000c.

The data derive from a study of shared clonotypes between healthy human individuals (dated by TCRdb to 2018 to 2020). General notes on the study: The cohort comprised two women and a few men aged 18 to 49 years. Per donor, leukapheresis produced somewhere between about 0.85 and 8.9 billion PBMCs. For each donor, three plates each were used for CD4 naive and CD4 memory, two plates were used for CD8 naive, and one plate was used for CD8 memory. Blood TCR repertoires of about 5 healthy adults were deeply sequenced to estimate repertoire size and the extent of clonotype sharing between individuals. To increase sequencing depth and limit assay-specific biases, TCR repertoire library preparation and sequencing were carried out by different laboratories using diverse techniques.

V loses 6 bases at its end and J loses 2 bases; junction bases beyond the gene matches: 9. The CDR3 goes from the cysteine to the phenylalanine over 16 residues. The sequence is cut down to CDR3 DNA, 48 bases in frame from base 1. CDR1 and CDR2 were assigned from the germline V gene as KGHSH and LQKENI. The investigation overall reported the following: Because the study included only a small number of donors, the genetic and exposure-history diversity represented was limited. Sampling was restricted to blood, and TCR repertoires in tissue are likely to differ from TCR repertoires in blood. Compared with non-shared clonotypes, clonotypes shared by all four sorted-subset donors had higher generation probabilities. Based on pairwise subsampling, the degree of clonotype sharing among donors was expected to be affected by sequencing depth. Even with the large sequencing depth, rarefaction of the sorted-subset datasets indicated that sequencing was incomplete. Naive subsets generally had larger estimated clonotype richness than memory subsets did. Sharing across four donors was observed for about 4.8% of naive CD4, over 3% of naive CD8, roughly 2.3% of memory CD4, and approximately 0.41% of memory CD8 clonotypes.

Using the deep immunoSEQ assay, multiplex PCR amplified TCR CDR3 regions from genomic DNA. Genomic DNA extracted from each cell subset was distributed evenly over all wells of several immunoSEQ 96-well plates, and each plate served as one replicate. For sorted subsets, each replicate PCR was loaded with around 200 ng genomic DNA, equivalent to some 31,000 T cell genomes. Purified libraries were quantified with a Qubit 3.0 fluorometer, sized on a Bioanalyzer 2100, and re-quantified with the KAPA Library Quantification kit. Each immunoSEQ 96-well plate was sequenced on its own single-read 150-cycle Illumina NextSeq 550 flow cell. Per the source publication's procedure: Because only junctional sequences without quality scores were contained in the immunoSEQ output, filtering matching that applied to full-length reads could not be performed. Sequences were annotated with PyIR, a Python wrapper for IgBLAST v1.9, using IMGT germline references to assign V/J genes and CDR3. Reads were filtered out if the reads had weak V/J assignments (E-value above 1e-6), no CDR3, stop codons, out-of-frame junctions, or ambiguous translated residues. A V3J clonotype was defined by an identical inferred V gene, J gene, and CDR3 amino acid sequence. To compute the percentage overlap between repertoires, the number of shared unique clonotypes was divided by the size of the smaller repertoire. Richness of each repertoire was evaluated using RTK rarefaction, the Chao1 estimator, and Recon v2.1 estimates of unobserved clonotypes. For all TCRbeta clonotypes obtained by the gDNA method from a few donors, generation probabilities were computed with OLGA. TCRdb re-hosts the immuneACCESS table, in-frame sequences only. Its copies lack some clones; in the studies checked, an unresolved V gene accounts for under half of them, and the cause for the rest is not known. Clonal size and the V and J genes are those of that table, whereas D and trimming came from the DNA. In this sample the table shows a few million clones, approximately 92% of which occur a single time. The top ten clonotypes cover under 0.15% of the sample.

The rearrangement combines TRBV18 with TRBJ2-5, with 10 junctional bases fitting TRBD2. The sequenced sample was naive CD4+ T cells sorted from blood. The cell subset or site label on this specimen signifies: CD45RA+ positively selected. This sequence was found in a man in his late teens or twenties in good health. The CDR3 region: CASSPTLLAGQETQYF. The DNA is as follows: TGTGCCAGCTCCCCTACTTTACTAGCGGGGCAAGAGACCCAGTACTTC.